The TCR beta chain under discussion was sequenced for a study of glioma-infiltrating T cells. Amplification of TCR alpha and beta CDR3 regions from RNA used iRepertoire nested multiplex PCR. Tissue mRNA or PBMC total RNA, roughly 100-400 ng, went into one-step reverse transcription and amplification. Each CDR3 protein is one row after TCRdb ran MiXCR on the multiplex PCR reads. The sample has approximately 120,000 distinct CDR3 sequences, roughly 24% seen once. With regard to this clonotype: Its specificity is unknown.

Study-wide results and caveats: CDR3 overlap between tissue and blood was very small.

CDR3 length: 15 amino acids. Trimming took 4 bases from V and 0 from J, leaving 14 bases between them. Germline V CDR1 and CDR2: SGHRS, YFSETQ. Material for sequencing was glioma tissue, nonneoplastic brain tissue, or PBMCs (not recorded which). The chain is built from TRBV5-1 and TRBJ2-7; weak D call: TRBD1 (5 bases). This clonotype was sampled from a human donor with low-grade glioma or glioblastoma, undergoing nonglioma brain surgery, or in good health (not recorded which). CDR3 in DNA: TGCGCCAGCAGCCTCGGACACGCAGACTCCTACGAGCAGTACTTC. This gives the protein CASSLGHADSYEQYF.